Below, 22 T cell receptor beta chains from the same sample are listed, as sequenced in a study of identical twins. TCRdb ran MiXCR on the 5' RACE reads and lists one entry per CDR3 protein. The repertoire consists of around 500,000 distinct CDR3 sequences, with more than 13% occurring once and the leading ten covering about 0.52%. The sample was also linked to a second study, of yellow fever vaccine responses in identical twins.

Sequenced sample: CD4+ T cells sorted from blood. The receptors stem from a woman between 18 and 30 years old in good health.

This clonotype has a handful of counts. The rearrangement links TRBV12-3 or TRBV12-4 to TRBJ2-1; maybe TRBD2 (6 bases). Trimming shortened V by 4 bases and J by 9 bases, and 10 bases separated the two germline ends. The CDR3 loop spans 12 amino acids. CDR3 sequence reads: CASSSRDSEQFF. For the CDR3, the DNA is TGTGCCAGCAGTTCCCGGGACTCTGAGCAGTTCTTC.

The V gene is TRBV10-3, the J gene TRBJ1-6; D is undetermined. This CDR3 is 13 amino acids long. Germline V gene data show CDR1 as ENHRY and CDR2 as SYGVKD. V was cut by 3 bases and J by 7 bases, with 7 bases left in between. The CDR3 is CAISDQTNSPLHF. The CDR3 nucleotides read TGTGCCATCAGTGATCAGACAAATTCACCCCTCCACTTT.

This clonotype was detected once. The chain uses TRBV27 and TRBJ1-5; D unclear. V lost 8 bases to trimming and J lost 7 bases, with 18 bases between them. From germline, CDR1 is MNHEY and CDR2 SMNVEV (reference sequence). This CDR3 has 14 amino acids. CDR3 protein: CASRGRYWNQPQHF. The CDR3 region has the DNA TGTGCCAGCCGTGGGCGATATTGGAACCAGCCCCAGCATTTT.

The V call is TRBV7-2, the J call TRBJ2-3, with 7 bases matching TRBD2. Germline CDR1 reads SGHTA; CDR2 reads FQGNSA. This CDR3 comprises 15 residues. Trimming at V came to 1 base and at J to 11 bases, leaving 12 bases not matched to a gene. The DNA for the CDR3 is TGTGCCAGCAGCTTAGGGTGGGCTAGCGGTGAAAAGCAGTATTTT. The encoded protein is CASSLGWASGEKQYF.

V and J are TRBV3-1 and TRBJ2-5; the D call may be TRBD1 or TRBD2 (5 bases each). Looked up from germline, CDR1 is LGHDT and CDR2 is YNNKEL (reference sequence). V lost 5 bases and J 5 bases, leaving 12 bases between the germline ends. The CDR3 sequence is 13 residues long. In DNA, the CDR3 is TGTGCCAGCAGCGGAAGGGACGGGGAGACCCAGTACTTC. This encodes CASSGRDGETQYF.

This clonotype was seen ten or more times. The CDR3 DNA is TGTGCCAGCAGTTACTCGAAGCTAGCGGGAGGGGGTCGATCCTACAATGAGCAGTTCTTC. Translating gives CASSYSKLAGGGRSYNEQFF. The genes are TRBV6-2 or TRBV6-3 and TRBJ2-1; TRBD2 matches 12 bases. Trimming removed 0 bases from V and 1 base from J; junction bases left unmatched: 10. Germline-derived CDR1 and CDR2 are MNHEY and SVGEGT. CDR3 size: 20 residues.

In its sample, this clonotype was seen many times. The rearrangement links TRBV27 to TRBJ2-1, with D unclear. The CDR3 runs to 15 residues. The V gene lost 1 base and the J gene lost 3 bases, with 10 bases spanning the gap. Looked up from germline, CDR1 is MNHEY and CDR2 is SMNVEV (reference sequence). For the CDR3, the DNA is TGTGCCAGCAGTTTATTCGTGACAAGCTACAATGAGCAGTTCTTC. Its translation is CASSLFVTSYNEQFF.

The V and J genes are TRBV25-1 and TRBJ2-2, with 13 bases identical to TRBD2. Germline loops: CDR1 MGHDK, CDR2 SYGVNS. This CDR3 spans 17 amino acids. V lost 4 bases, J lost 7 bases, and 9 bases stayed unmatched. CDR3 in amino acids: CASSAWTSGRVDGELFF. The CDR3 bases are TGTGCCAGCAGTGCCTGGACTAGCGGGAGAGTGGACGGGGAGCTGTTTTTT.

The rearrangement joins TRBV29-1 to TRBJ2-3; possibly TRBD2 for D (5 bases). The CDR3 covers 13 residues. Germline V gene lookup returns CDR1 SQVTM and CDR2 ANQGSEA. V was trimmed by 6 bases and J by 4 bases, leaving 14 bases between them. The CDR3 DNA follows: TGCAGCGTCAGAGTATCTAGCCCAGATACGCAGTATTTT. Its translation is CSVRVSSPDTQYF.

Ten or more counts support this clonotype. The V call is TRBV29-1, the J call TRBJ2-3; tentatively, D is TRBD2 (5 bases). V was cut by 7 bases and J by 0 bases, with 14 bases left in between. The CDR3 runs 14 residues. Per germline, CDR1 SQVTM and CDR2 ANQGSEA. The CDR3, as DNA: TGCAGCGGCGGACTGGGAACTAGCACAGATACGCAGTATTTT. Protein sequence: CSGGLGTSTDTQYF.

The V gene is TRBV20-1, the J gene TRBJ2-1, with D perhaps being TRBD1 or TRBD2 (5 bases each). With 0 bases removed from V and 0 bases from J, the gap between germline ends came to 15 bases. Germline V gene lookup returns CDR1 DFQATT and CDR2 SNEGSKA (reference sequence). The CDR3 is 17 amino acids. The CDR3 nucleotides are TGCAGTGCTAGAGATCTTGGGGCAGGGAGCTCCTACAATGAGCAGTTCTTC. Its translation: CSARDLGAGSSYNEQFF.

In its sample, this clonotype was seen a few times. The chain combines TRBV24-1 with TRBJ2-3; 8 bases line up with TRBD2. The V and J ends lost 4 bases and 1 base, in that order; junction bases with no gene match: 15. Germline lookup yields CDR1 KGHDR and CDR2 SFDVKD. The CDR3 sequence is 19 residues long. Here the CDR3 reads CATSDPPRGGGVGTDTQYF. The CDR3, as DNA: TGTGCCACCAGTGACCCCCCCCGGGGGGGGGGAGTCGGCACAGATACGCAGTATTTT.

The chain combines TRBV3-1 with TRBJ2-4, with D tentatively TRBD1 (6 bases). CDR3 size: 18 residues. V lost 0 bases and J 0 bases, leaving 15 bases between the germline ends. Germline loops: CDR1 LGHDT, CDR2 YNNKEL (reference sequence). DNA for the CDR3: TGTGCCAGCAGCCAAGACAGGACAGTTTTATTAGCCAAAAACATTCAGTACTTC. It translates to CASSQDRTVLLAKNIQYF.

This sequence joins TRBV11-1 and TRBJ2-7; 12 bases map to TRBD2. Germline CDR1 is SGHAT and CDR2 is FQDESV (reference sequence). CDR3 size: 19 residues. The V and J ends lost 3 bases and 4 bases, in that order; junction bases with no gene match: 16. CDR3 DNA sequence: TGTGCCAGCAGCTTGGGAGGACTAGCGGGAACTATCGCCGTTTACGAGCAGTACTTC. It specifies CASSLGGLAGTIAVYEQYF.

This clonotype was seen a handful of times. The chain is built from TRBV7-9 and TRBJ2-4; 11 bases fit TRBD2. The CDR3 length is 16 residues. V shed 5 bases, J shed 3 bases, and the junction held 6 bases outside the gene matches. CDR1 and CDR2 (germline): SEHNR, FQNEAQ (reference sequence). The CDR3 bases are TGTGCCAGCAGCGAACTAGCGGGAGTGGTCAAAAACATTCAGTACTTC. Translated, it gives CASSELAGVVKNIQYF.

Ten or more counts support this clonotype. The chain couples TRBV7-2 to TRBJ2-1; D is unresolved. The CDR3 is 14 residues long. V shed 3 bases and J shed 6 bases, with 12 bases lying between them. CDR1 is SGHTA and CDR2 is FQGNSA in the germline V gene. This CDR3 reads CASSFGPAANEQFF. As DNA, the CDR3 is TGTGCCAGCAGCTTTGGGCCGGCGGCCAATGAGCAGTTCTTC.

V usage is TRBV7-9 and J usage is TRBJ2-1; 7 positions match TRBD1. Germline trimming cut 5 bases from V and 10 bases from J; bases unmatched to any gene: 8. The germline V gene has CDR1 SEHNR and CDR2 FQNEAQ (reference sequence). There are 13 residues in the CDR3. The CDR3 nucleotides read TGTGCCAGCAGCCAGACAGGGATCGGCGAGCAGTTCTTC. Amino acid sequence: CASSQTGIGEQFF.

This clonotype was picked up a small number of times. For the CDR3, the DNA is TGTGCCAGCAGCTTAGAAGGGATCCAGAACACTGAAGCTTTCTTT. Protein product: CASSLEGIQNTEAFF. The V gene is TRBV11-1, the J gene TRBJ1-1; D is ambiguous. V was pared by 1 base and J by 1 base, with 10 bases between. The length of the CDR3 is 15 residues. The V gene's germline CDR1 is SGHAT and CDR2 FQDESV (reference sequence).

The table lists this clonotype with a few counts. The CDR3 is CASSQDGLPRFF. In nucleotides, the CDR3 is TGTGCCAGCAGCCAAGACGGCCTCCCCCGGTTCTTC. The chain carries TRBV14 and TRBJ2-1; no clear D gene. The CDR3 runs 12 residues. Germline-derived CDR1 and CDR2 are SGHDN and FVKESK. Trimming took 0 bases from V and 15 from J, leaving 12 bases between them. Looking up the rest from reference TRBV14 and TRBJ2-1 gives the full variable domain: EAGVTQFPSHSVIEKGQTVTLRCDPISGHDNLYWYRRVMGKEIKFLLHFVKESKQDESGMPNNRFLAERTGGTYSTLKVQPAELEDSGVYFCASSQDGLPRFFGPGTRLTVL.

This clonotype has ten or more counts. The chain links TRBV12-3 or TRBV12-4 to TRBJ2-7, with 7 bases fitting TRBD1. This CDR3 has 12 amino acids. The V and J ends lost 6 bases and 9 bases, in that order; junction bases with no gene match: 8. Here the CDR3 DNA reads TGTGCCAGCAGCCGTGGCGAGGGGGCGCAGTACTTC. Its protein product is CASSRGEGAQYF.

This clonotype occurred many times. The J gene is TRBJ2-7, the V gene TRBV5-1; tentative D call: TRBD1 (6 bases). The germline gives CDR1 SGHRS, CDR2 YFSETQ. The ends were cut back, 3 bases at V and 3 bases at J, with 13 bases in the middle. The CDR3 spans 14 residues. The CDR3: CASSSGDPIYEQYF. DNA of the CDR3: TGCGCCAGCAGCTCAGGGGACCCCATCTACGAGCAGTACTTC.

This CDR3 reads CSVGLGVNTGELFF. The CDR3 bases are TGCAGCGTCGGTTTAGGGGTGAACACCGGGGAGCTGTTTTTT. This chain links TRBV29-1 with TRBJ2-2; D might be TRBD1 (5 bases). This CDR3 comprises 14 residues. Germline CDR1 is SQVTM and CDR2 is ANQGSEA. Trimming shortened V by 6 bases and J by 1 base, and 12 bases separated the two germline ends.